The subject of this entry is one TCR beta chain. No cognate antigen has been identified for it. Per-base quality was not reported, and no clone a single base away is much larger than it. This entry is derived from a study of cytomegalovirus exposure and HLA in healthy donors (dated by TCRdb to about 2017). With regard to the full study: An earlier analysis of roughly 500 of the donors reported roughly 300 Gb of sequence data and 90 million to 120 million unique TCR beta sequences obtained from roughly 180 million T cells. An early release that covered approximately 600 HLA-typed donors contained approximately 300 gigabases of sequencing data and around 85 million unique TCR sequences. Of the roughly 390 genotyped donors, 75% to 85% were placed in the genetic ancestry cluster associated with self-reported Caucasian donors. The study aimed to test whether cataloging public T cell receptors could reveal signatures of past pathogen exposure. The study used immunosequencing to profile the T cell repertoires of several hundred subjects and linked those repertoires to cytomegalovirus serostatus. A separate validation cohort of 100 to 150 different subjects was used in addition to the approximately 700-subject first cohort. High-throughput TCR immunosequencing, statistical association of individual TCRs with disease status, and machine learning were combined to predict cytomegalovirus infection status. A later analysis re-analyzed previously published TCR beta repertoires from roughly 690 donors and added high-resolution HLA genotyping to study TCR occurrence patterns. In the later analysis, no new phenotypic data were used to find candidate immune exposures; instead, reliance was placed on TCR beta sequences and their occurrence across donors. An earlier analysis of more than 450 of the donors used high-throughput TCR beta sequencing to judge whether each TCR beta V gene segment behaved as functional or pseudogenic. Donor age, sex, ethnicity and CMV serostatus were collected together with the repertoire data. A later genetic analysis used genome-wide SNP genotypes for about three fifths of the 666 donors, treating that subset as a discovery cohort. All discovery cohort repertoires had been generated using a single sequencing platform. Both class I and class II loci were covered by HLA typing, at four-digit resolution. Typing coverage differed by locus: A, B, C, DRB1 and DQB1 were typed in roughly 620-630 donors, DQA1 in 500 to 550, DPA1 in 600 to 610, and DPB1 in approximately 450. A few DR-DQ haplotypes were handled as single units for association and clustering because linkage in the cohort was strong. Across some 400 genotyped donors of the cohort, an average of about 240,000 unique TCR beta nucleotide sequences per donor were sequenced, and 15% to 20% of those sequences were non-productive.

What the work shows at the level of the full study, not this receptor alone: Only TCR beta chains were sequenced in this cohort, and the absence of alpha or paired-chain data limited detectable features. In a later analysis, HLA-associated TCR beta chains were found to be more clonally expanded and to have lower generation probabilities than equally common non-associated chains. The presence/absence analyses assumed that sequencing depth was roughly uniform across donors, and that assumption may not be true. Because counts were too low, 15 to 20 rarely observed V segments, including chromosome 9 orphons, were excluded from the earlier analysis of some 590 of the donors. Strong co-occurrence of HLA alleles, especially DR and DQ, made assigning TCR associations to individual alleles difficult. A total of fewer than 200 TCR beta chains were listed by the study as associated with cytomegalovirus. In a later analysis, several top co-occurrence clusters were reported to appear linked to parvovirus B19, influenza, CMV and Epstein-Barr virus. Because HLA typing was missing for some donors at each locus, association tests included only the typed subset. In a later analysis, TCR association rates were found to vary across HLA loci, with the most associated TCRs seen for DRB1 alleles and the fewest for HLA-C alleles. V-gene and J-gene trimming of TCR beta chains was associated with a missense DCLRE1C variant in a later genetic analysis, and the association was replicated in an independent cohort. Correlated functional status among segregating V segments might be attributable to linkage disequilibrium, but an unknown experimental factor could not be ruled out. While some public TCRs were present in many individuals, most TCR sequences turned up only very rarely across donors. Specific HLA alleles were associated with 16,951 TCR beta sequences at a false discovery rate of 0.05 in a later analysis. Broadly in line with IMGT annotations, most TCR beta V segments showed up in productive rearrangements about 90% or about 30% of the time in an earlier analysis of around 550 of the donors. The authors suggested that the approach could potentially be extended to other disease states and immunological phenotypes. According to a later genetic analysis, donors in an Asian-associated ancestry cluster had fewer N-insertions in productive TCRs than the roughly 700-donor mean. The classifier was reported to diagnose cytomegalovirus status with high specificity and sensitivity in both the original and validation cohorts. A cluster of highly shared sequence variants was judged likely to be a technical artifact of the sequencing pipeline. A further reported finding was that TCR beta sequences accurately predicted the HLA-A and HLA-B alleles for most subjects in the first cohort. Three of the identified cytomegalovirus-associated TCR beta chains were confirmed in vitro to be specific for cytomegalovirus antigens. CMV serostatus was the only immune exposure information available for the cohort. Most CMV-associated TCR beta chains appeared to be HLA-restricted in a later analysis, and the HLA associations seemed to be driven largely by CMV exposure. The 87-base-pair reads could not distinguish some IMGT-functional V segments, including TRBV6-2 and TRBV6-3, so those segments were excluded.

The cohort was made up of approximately 670 healthy bone marrow donors. Cohort members were all nominally healthy when sampled, although unrecorded immune exposures were likely present. The donor tested CMV seronegative, placing the donor among the 350 to 400 seronegative members of the cohort. Each donor provided a peripheral blood sample, and peripheral blood mononuclear cells were used for TCR beta sequencing. Genomic DNA extraction from the blood cell samples was performed with the Qiagen DNeasy Blood Extraction Kit. Library construction relied on the immunoSEQ multiplex PCR assay. For the multiplex PCR, a mixture combining 60 forward primers for TCR Vbeta segments and 13 reverse primers for TCR Jbeta segments was used. The CDR3 region of rearranged TCR beta genes was amplified from genomic DNA with a multiplex PCR assay. The amplified TCR beta libraries were sequenced on the Illumina HiSeq System as 87-base-pair reads. Under the source paper's analysis protocol: In a later analysis, about 80 million unique TCR beta chains were counted across the 500 to 700 repertoires, and approximately 11 million of these chains were shared by at least two donors. Raw reads were error-corrected and collapsed into unique sequences with a nearest-neighbor algorithm that merged closely related sequences to remove PCR and sequencing errors. Alignment of CDR3 sequences to IMGT reference sequences was used to assign V, D and J gene segments. For a sequence to be retained, a match of at least six nucleotides to both a V gene segment and a J gene segment was required. Rearrangements were called productive when the CDR3 lacked stop codons and stayed in frame with V and J; all others were non-productive. CDR3 was defined by IMGT convention, running from the second conserved V-encoded cysteine to the conserved J-encoded phenylalanine. In an earlier analysis of approximately 500 of the donors, sequences lacking an unambiguous match to a single V gene segment were excluded. In an earlier analysis of several hundred of the donors, V segments were called functional above 56.7% productive rearrangements and were called segregating when the between-donor standard deviation exceeded 5%. To diagnose cytomegalovirus status from the catalog of TCR beta chain sequences, a statistical classification framework was built. V and J gene assignment, in a later analysis, came from comparing TCR nucleotide sequences with IMGT/GENE-DB human TR gene sequences. The TCRdist pipeline was used in a later analysis to assign CDR3 sequences and most-parsimonious VDJ recombination scenarios. In a later analysis, each TCR beta chain was defined by its CDR3 amino acid sequence together with its V-gene family, and reads without a unique V-gene family were excluded. To address suspected cross-contamination and a sequencing artifact, a later analysis removed approximately 600 highly shared, low-generation-probability nucleotide sequences. In a later analysis, a clonal expansion index for each public chain was calculated from normalized within-repertoire ranks of inferred template counts. Generation probabilities in a later analysis came from a VDJ recombination model fitted to out-of-frame rearrangements, and those results were checked against IGoR. A later analysis scored TCR-TCR, TCR-HLA and TCR-CMV co-occurrence with hypergeometric tests, applying a repertoire-size bias correction to TCR pairs. A later analysis estimated false discovery rates by permuting HLA or CMV assignments 20 times. A later analysis grouped co-occurring TCRs with DBSCAN, adding TCRdist sequence similarity when clustering within HLA-allele-positive subsets. For co-occurrence clustering, repertoires with fewer than 30,000 or more than 120,000 public chains were excluded, along with 4 to 6 repertoires with anomalous nucleotide sharing. TCRdb stores this immuneACCESS table with in-frame sequences only. Part of the clones is absent; in the studies checked, under half of the shortfall reflects unresolved V genes, and no reason is known for the rest. V, J and clone size reflect that table, while D and trimming were determined from the DNA. This sample lists under 200,000 clones; roughly 73% were detected once. The ten largest clones capture more than 4% of the sample.

The CDR3 sequence holds 13 residues, the cysteine and phenylalanine included. The kept DNA is CDR3 alone, 39 bases in frame from the first base. Trimming costs V 4 bases and J 1 base, and their ends lie 10 bases apart. CDR1 and CDR2 are read off the germline V gene as SQVTM and ANQGSEA. This TCR was recovered from a male donor in good health and CMV-seronegative. The chain joins TRBV29-1 to TRBJ2-5; the D gene is perhaps TRBD1, from 5 matching bases. The material sequenced was PBMCs. At the DNA level, the sequence is TGCAGCGTTGGAGCAGGGCCCCAAGAGACCCAGTACTTC. Translated, it reads CSVGAGPQETQYF.